The 18 T cell receptor beta chains below all came from one sample that was sequenced in a study of T cells in Graves' hyperthyroidism and ophthalmopathy. TCR beta CDR3 regions were amplified from RNA transcripts. First-round RT-PCR with HTBI primers amplified the TCR CDR3 region. TCRdb reanalysed the multiplex PCR reads using MiXCR and keeps one entry per CDR3 protein. The sample contains roughly 400,000 distinct CDR3 sequences, roughly an eighth of which appear only once. The material sequenced was blood. Every receptor here comes from a man in his fifties or sixties with Graves' ophthalmopathy.

The V call is TRBV12-3 or TRBV12-4, the J call TRBJ2-1, with D perhaps TRBD1 (5 bases). Trimming stripped 5 bases from V and 6 bases from J, with 14 bases between. CDR3 length equals 14 residues. CDR3 sequence: CASSAGHNPNEQFF. In DNA, the CDR3 is TGTGCCAGCAGTGCCGGACACAACCCCAATGAGCAGTTCTTC.

This clonotype was observed a handful of times. The chain employs TRBV6-1 and TRBJ2-5, with a tentative D call TRBD2 (5 bases). The germline V gene has CDR1 MNHNS and CDR2 SASEGT. Trimming shortened V by 10 bases and J by 2 bases, and 35 bases separated the two germline ends. The CDR3 totals 20 residues. The CDR3 protein is CATRNVLAGGPRENQETQYF. CDR3 bases: TGTGCCACCCGTAATGTCCTAGCCGGAGGCCCCAGAGAAAATCAAGAGACCCAGTACTTC.

This clonotype was seen at least ten times. The V and J genes are TRBV2 and TRBJ2-1; D is unclear. This CDR3 is built from 17 residues. The V end lost 5 bases, the J end lost 1 base, and 18 bases lay between the germline ends. Germline V gene lookup returns CDR1 SNHLY and CDR2 FYNNEI. This chain's CDR3 is CASSPDMGGLSYNEQFF. The CDR3 nucleotides are TGTGCCAGCAGTCCTGACATGGGTGGCCTGTCCTACAATGAGCAGTTCTTC.

This clonotype appeared many times. J is TRBJ2-7 and V is TRBV12-3 or TRBV12-4; 10 bases are a match to TRBD2. This CDR3 region has 17 residues. V gave up 5 bases and J gave up 4 bases; unmatched junction bases: 14. In DNA form, the CDR3 reads TGTGCCAGCAGTCTCCCCTCACTAGCGGGGATTCCGTACGAGCAGTACTTC. Its translation: CASSLPSLAGIPYEQYF.

CDR3 protein: CASTGTGTNTEAFF. The CDR3 coding sequence is TGTGCCAGCACCGGGACAGGGACAAACACTGAAGCTTTCTTT. The chain is built from TRBV6-1 and TRBJ1-1; 9 nucleotides align to TRBD1. Per the germline V gene, CDR1 is MNHNS and CDR2 is SASEGT. Unmatched junction bases numbered 5, after V lost 7 bases and J lost 2 bases. This CDR3 has 14 amino acids.

This clonotype was seen a few times. The chain has TRBV12-3 or TRBV12-4 and TRBJ1-3, with a tentative D call TRBD1 (5 bases). Between the trimmed V and J ends, which lost 5 bases and 2 bases, there was a span of 16 bases. The CDR3 covers 16 residues. DNA of the CDR3: TGTGCCAGCAGTCACGGGAGACAGCTCCCTGGAAACACCATATATTTT. Its translation: CASSHGRQLPGNTIYF.

This clonotype has a handful of counts. V gene TRBV6-1 combines with J gene TRBJ2-7; the D gene is possibly TRBD1 (5 bases). The CDR3 is 12 amino acids. Germline CDR1 MNHNS, CDR2 SASEGT. With 11 bases removed from V and 4 bases from J, the gap between germline ends came to 15 bases. The CDR3 bases are TGTGCCGGTACTAATTCAGGGTACGAGCAGTACTTC. Translated, it gives CAGTNSGYEQYF.

This clonotype was found many times. A much larger clone lies one base from this, so it may be a read error. The V call is TRBV7-9, the J call TRBJ2-7; D gene ambiguous. Germline lookup yields CDR1 SEHNR and CDR2 FQNEAQ (reference sequence). This CDR3 is built from 11 residues. The V end lost 5 bases, the J end lost 3 bases, and 5 bases lay between the germline ends. The chain's CDR3 is CASSPYYEQYF. Written as DNA, the CDR3 is TGTGCCAGCAGCCCCTACTACGAGCAGTACTTC.

This clonotype was detected ten times or more. This chain links TRBV30 with TRBJ2-1; D is undetermined. The CDR3 has 13 amino acids. Germline CDR1 GTSNPN, CDR2 SVGIG (reference sequence). V lost 5 bases, J lost 0 bases, and 8 bases lay in between. Here the CDR3 DNA reads TGTGCCTGGTGGGCTACCTCCTACAATGAGCAGTTCTTC. It specifies CAWWATSYNEQFF.

The chain employs TRBV4-1 and TRBJ2-5; D is undetermined. This CDR3 region has 14 residues. Trimming left V 4 bases short and J 4 bases short, with 13 bases between. The germline V gene encodes CDR1 MGHRA and CDR2 YSYEKL. This CDR3 is CASSPSWLAETQYF. The CDR3 DNA sequence: TGCGCCAGCAGCCCCTCCTGGTTAGCAGAGACCCAGTACTTC.

J is TRBJ1-1 and V is TRBV7-6; 11 bases agree with TRBD1. Germline V gene lookup returns CDR1 SGHVS and CDR2 FNYEAQ. Trimming removed 4 bases from V and 5 bases from J; junction bases left unmatched: 18. The CDR3 is made up of 19 amino acids. The CDR3 sequence: CASSCRTGPGTGGRTEAFF. The CDR3 DNA reads TGTGCCAGCAGCTGTCGAACCGGTCCCGGGACAGGGGGAAGAACTGAAGCTTTCTTT.

This clonotype has at least ten counts. The rearrangement joins TRBV12-3 or TRBV12-4 to TRBJ1-2; perhaps TRBD1 as D (5 bases). The V gene lost 6 bases and the J gene lost 5 bases, with 19 bases spanning the gap. The CDR3 extends over 15 amino acids. This CDR3 reads CASSPPGTEGYGYTF. CDR3 DNA sequence: TGTGCCAGCAGCCCCCCAGGGACCGAGGGGTATGGCTACACCTTC.

This clonotype was counted ten times or more. The chain couples TRBV28 to TRBJ2-1; D remains ambiguous. The V gene's germline CDR1 is MDHEN and CDR2 SYDVKM. V shed 8 bases and J shed 0 bases, with 11 bases lying between them. The length of the CDR3 is 14 residues. CDR3 sequence reads: CASGLRSSYNEQFF. In DNA, the CDR3 is TGTGCCAGCGGCTTACGGAGCTCCTACAATGAGCAGTTCTTC.

This clonotype was detected ten times or more. In DNA, the CDR3 is TGCGCCAGCAGGTCCGGGACTAGGCGGGGTCCCACCGGGGAGCTGTTTTTT. This sequence encodes CASRSGTRRGPTGELFF. The V gene is TRBV10-1, the J gene TRBJ2-2; 8 bases line up with TRBD2. Germline trimming cut 6 bases from V and 4 bases from J; bases unmatched to any gene: 13. Germline V lookup: CDR1 WNHNN, CDR2 SYGVQD (reference sequence). The CDR3 covers 17 residues.

Only a few counts were recorded for this clonotype. For the CDR3, the DNA is TGCGCCAGCAGCCAAGACGGTGGGATTGGTCAGCCCCAGCATTTT. Protein: CASSQDGGIGQPQHF. This chain connects TRBV4-1 to TRBJ1-5, with D uncertain. In germline, CDR1 is MGHRA, CDR2 YSYEKL. Trimming took off 0 bases at V and 6 bases at J, with 12 bases between the two ends. The CDR3 consists of 15 residues.

This sequence joins TRBV24-1 and TRBJ2-5; perhaps D is TRBD1 or TRBD2 (5 bases each). The germline V gene encodes CDR1 KGHDR and CDR2 SFDVKD. The CDR3 covers 14 residues. The V end was cut by 4 bases, the J end by 4 bases, with 12 bases between. In nucleotides, the CDR3 is TGTGCCACCAGTGAACCGGGACCAGGAGAGACCCAGTACTTC. This encodes CATSEPGPGETQYF.

The rearrangement links TRBV24-1 to TRBJ2-7, with D perhaps TRBD2 (6 bases). Germline V CDR1 and CDR2: KGHDR, SFDVKD. This CDR3 has 13 amino acids. V was clipped by 5 bases and J by 4 bases, with 11 bases between them. CDR3 nucleotide sequence: TGTGCCACCAGTGCCCGGGGGAAATACGAGCAGTACTTC. Protein sequence: CATSARGKYEQYF.

This clonotype occurred many times. CDR3 residues: CASSPARVGYGYTF. In DNA form, the CDR3 reads TGTGCCAGCTCACCAGCCAGGGTAGGGTATGGCTACACCTTC. The V and J genes are TRBV18 and TRBJ1-2; possible D gene TRBD1, 5 bases. CDR3 size: 14 residues. The V and J ends lost 2 bases and 5 bases respectively, with 12 bases between them. Germline CDR1 KGHSH, CDR2 LQKENI.